This T cell receptor beta chain was observed in a study of cytomegalovirus exposure and HLA in healthy donors. Primers: 60 Vbeta forward and 13 Jbeta reverse. Sequencing used immunoSEQ multiplex PCR; TCRdb keeps in-frame clones, though not all of them. The table shows about 77,000 clones, with 75% occurring only once. Study outcomes and limitations: Confirmation was obtained in vitro that a few CMV-associated chains are specific for CMV antigens. In a later analysis, at a false discovery rate of 0.05, approximately 16,000 TCR beta sequences were associated with HLA alleles.

CDR3 length: 15 amino acids. V dropped 2 bases and J dropped 4; count of bases not matched to a gene: 3. The germline V gene encodes CDR1 WNHNN and CDR2 SYGVQD (reference sequence). About this clone: Its cognate antigen is unknown.

The sequenced sample consisted of PBMCs. The origin of this receptor is a woman in her forties in good health and CMV-seronegative. The J gene is TRBJ2-3, the V gene TRBV10-1; 10 bases align to TRBD2. CDR3 in amino acids: CASSEGLAGADTQYF. Written as DNA, the CDR3 is TGCGCCAGCAGTGAGGGGCTAGCGGGAGCAGATACGCAGTATTTT.